A single sample is the source of the 25 T cell receptor beta chains below, sequenced in a study of T-cell reconstitution after alpha-beta-depleted transplantation in children. Preparation of the TCRbeta library used unique molecular identifiers. TCRdb re-analysed the PCR reads in MiXCR, keeping a single row per CDR3 protein. Of a few hundred thousand distinct CDR3 sequences listed, over 20% are singletons. The specimen was PBMCs, collected before TCRalphabeta/CD19-depleted stem cell transplant. The receptors here all came from a boy in the first two years of life with Wiskott-Aldrich syndrome, due to receive a stem cell transplant.

V and J are TRBV6-2 or TRBV6-3 and TRBJ2-5, with unresolved D. The CDR3 runs to 13 residues. CDR1 and CDR2 from the germline V gene are MNHEY and SVGEGT. Trimming pared 5 bases from V and 4 bases from J, leaving 11 bases between. This CDR3 reads CASSRLPRETQYF. The CDR3 region has the DNA TGTGCCAGCAGTCGGCTCCCGCGAGAGACCCAGTACTTC.

With respect to this clonotype: At one boundary the junction diverges from the germline segment, which might be a read error. This chain uses TRBV5-1 with TRBJ1-4, with D maybe TRBD1 (5 bases). The CDR3 length is 15 residues. The germline CDR1 and CDR2 sequences are SGHRS and YFSETQ. DNA for the CDR3: TGCGCCAGCAGCTTTGACAGCGCAACTAATCAAAAACTGTTTTTT. Its translation: CASSFDSATNQKLFF.

This chain links TRBV20-1 with TRBJ2-2; the match to TRBD2 covers 10 bases. The CDR3 consists of 16 residues. Trimming took 0 bases from V and 7 from J; bases not matched to a gene: 8. Germline loops: CDR1 DFQATT, CDR2 SNEGSKA (reference sequence). For the CDR3, the DNA is TGCAGTGCTAGAGATCTTCTAGCGGGAGTAGGCGGGGAGCTGTTTTTT. This gives the protein CSARDLLAGVGGELFF.

This clonotype showed up just a few times. The chain has TRBV14 and TRBJ2-3; D unresolved. The CDR3 runs to 15 residues. CDR1 and CDR2 (germline): SGHDN, FVKESK. V lost 4 bases and J lost 4, with 15 bases in between. Here the CDR3 reads CASSRPGPLADTQYF. DNA of the CDR3: TGTGCCAGCAGCCGCCCAGGTCCGTTGGCAGATACGCAGTATTTT.

In its sample, this clonotype was seen a few times. The chain uses TRBV29-1 and TRBJ2-1; 7 bases map to TRBD2. This CDR3 is 14 amino acids long. CDR1 SQVTM and CDR2 ANQGSEA come from the germline V gene. J gave up 7 bases and V 4 bases, and 10 bases lay outside the gene matches. CDR3 coding DNA: TGCAGCGTTGCCCGAAAGCTAGCGGAGAATGAGCAGTTCTTC. Amino acid sequence: CSVARKLAENEQFF.

This clonotype was seen a few times. The V and J genes are TRBV7-8 and TRBJ2-7, with D perhaps matching TRBD1 (6 bases). CDR3 length: 15 amino acids. Germline V gene data show CDR1 as SGHVS and CDR2 as FQNEAQ. V gave up 2 bases and J gave up 1 base, with 12 bases separating them. This chain's CDR3 is CASSLSGTRSYEQYF. CDR3 in DNA: TGTGCCAGCAGCTTATCCGGGACACGGTCCTACGAGCAGTACTTC.

The gene calls are TRBV7-9 and TRBJ2-7; D is uncertain. CDR3 length equals 15 residues. Trimming left V 5 bases short and J 3 bases short, with 17 bases between. Looked up from germline, CDR1 is SEHNR and CDR2 is FQNEAQ (reference sequence). The CDR3 sequence is CASSPSGLPYYEQYF. The DNA of the CDR3 is TGTGCCAGCAGCCCGAGTGGGCTACCTTACTACGAGCAGTACTTC.

There are a few counts of this clonotype. The chain links TRBV29-1 to TRBJ2-2; D remains ambiguous. From germline, CDR1 is SQVTM and CDR2 ANQGSEA. Trimming left V 6 bases short and J 5 bases short, with 7 bases between. This CDR3 region has 11 residues. The CDR3 nucleotides are TGCAGCGTCCAGCTTACCGGGGAGCTGTTTTTT. Translation gives CSVQLTGELFF.

V gene TRBV29-1 combines with J gene TRBJ2-3, with 7 bases aligning to TRBD2. V trimming: 7 bases; J trimming: 6 bases; junction bases outside the gene matches: 10. Germline V CDR1 and CDR2: SQVTM, ANQGSEA. The CDR3 consists of 13 residues. CDR3 region: CSASLAPSDTQYF. CDR3 DNA: TGCAGCGCCTCACTAGCGCCGAGTGATACGCAGTATTTT.

This rearrangement joins TRBV5-1 to TRBJ2-3; 9 nucleotides align to TRBD1. The CDR3 contains 15 residues. Trimming took 4 bases from V and 6 from J; bases not matched to a gene: 9. CDR1 is SGHRS and CDR2 is YFSETQ in the germline V gene. CDR3 sequence: CASSLARQGVDTQYF. As DNA, the CDR3 is TGCGCCAGCAGCCTTGCGAGACAGGGGGTGGATACGCAGTATTTT.

For the CDR3, the DNA is TGTGCCATCAGTGAGTCGGGACAGCGTTTCAATCAGCCCCAGCATTTT. It yields the protein CAISESGQRFNQPQHF. The chain joins TRBV10-3 to TRBJ1-5; 7 bases match TRBD1. Germline V gene lookup returns CDR1 ENHRY and CDR2 SYGVKD. The CDR3 is 16 amino acids. V trimming: 0 bases; J trimming: 3 bases; junction bases outside the gene matches: 5.

The rearrangement uses TRBV28 and TRBJ2-1; TRBD1 aligns across 8 bases. The length of the CDR3 is 12 residues. Losses at the gene ends were 10 bases for V and 4 bases for J; bases not matched to a gene: 3. Looked up from germline, CDR1 is MDHEN and CDR2 is SYDVKM. The CDR3 protein is CATRQGYNEQFF. In DNA form, the CDR3 reads TGTGCCACCCGACAGGGGTACAATGAGCAGTTCTTC.

The chain employs TRBV4-2 and TRBJ2-2; D uncertain. Germline CDR1 and CDR2: LGHNA and YNFKEQ. CDR3 length equals 17 residues. Trimming stripped 5 bases from V and 2 bases from J, with 18 bases between. The CDR3 DNA reads as TGTGCCAGCAGCGCAAGGCATGGTGGGTCTAACACCGGGGAGCTGTTTTTT. This gives the protein CASSARHGGSNTGELFF.

The gene calls are TRBV7-3 and TRBJ2-5, with TRBD2 as a possible D gene (6 bases). V lost 4 bases, J lost 2 bases, and 14 bases lay in between. There are 15 residues in the CDR3. Germline values: CDR1 SGHTA, CDR2 FQGTGA. CDR3 sequence reads: CASSWAGTEQETQYF. CDR3 DNA sequence: TGTGCCAGCAGCTGGGCGGGGACGGAACAAGAGACCCAGTACTTC.

This chain links TRBV3-1 with TRBJ2-3; 11 bases line up with TRBD2. CDR1 is LGHDT and CDR2 is YNNKEL in the germline V gene (reference sequence). Trimming took 0 bases from V and 5 from J; bases not matched to a gene: 10. The CDR3 is 18 amino acids. The CDR3 protein is CASSQDRTSGRGVDTQYF. CDR3 DNA sequence: TGTGCCAGCAGCCAAGACCGCACTAGCGGGAGAGGGGTAGATACGCAGTATTTT.

This chain joins TRBV5-1 and TRBJ2-2; D might be TRBD1 or TRBD2, each matching 5 bases. Trimming took 10 bases from V and 12 from J, leaving 16 bases between them. Looked up from germline, CDR1 is SGHRS and CDR2 is YFSETQ. This CDR3 has 11 residues. The CDR3 here is CASRDLRQLFF. The CDR3 region has the DNA TGCGCCTCCCGGGACCTCCGGCAGCTGTTTTTT.

This clonotype has a handful of counts. V usage is TRBV10-3 and J usage is TRBJ2-7; D is unclear. CDR1 and CDR2 (germline): ENHRY, SYGVKD. This CDR3 contains 15 residues. V lost 5 bases to trimming and J lost 1 base, with 15 bases between them. The CDR3 DNA reads as TGTGCCATCAGTTCAGGAGCACCCCCTTCCTACGAGCAGTACTTC. This codes for CAISSGAPPSYEQYF.

This clonotype was detected a few times. The CDR3 protein is CASSLFGDTEAFF. Here the CDR3 DNA reads TGTGCCAGCAGTTTGTTTGGGGACACTGAAGCTTTCTTT. V usage is TRBV12-3 or TRBV12-4 and J usage is TRBJ1-1; D remains ambiguous. V lost 3 bases, J lost 3 bases, and 8 bases lay in between. The CDR3 extends over 13 amino acids.

The V gene is TRBV5-1, the J gene TRBJ2-5; weak D call: TRBD2 (5 bases). Germline CDR1 and CDR2: SGHRS and YFSETQ. The germline V and J ends were trimmed by 3 bases and 3 bases, with 15 bases remaining between them. This CDR3 is 15 amino acids long. CDR3 nucleotide sequence: TGCGCCAGCAGCTCAGATTCCCGGGGAAAAGAGACCCAGTACTTC. Residues: CASSSDSRGKETQYF.

CDR3 sequence (DNA): TGTGCCAGCTCACCACCGAGTATGAGTGGACAGACCTACGAGCAGTACTTC. This codes for CASSPPSMSGQTYEQYF. This chain connects TRBV18 to TRBJ2-7, with D perhaps matching TRBD1 (6 bases). V was pared by 0 bases and J by 2 bases, with 17 bases between. Germline CDR1 is KGHSH and CDR2 is LQKENI. This CDR3 has 17 amino acids.

The V gene is TRBV7-9, the J gene TRBJ2-5; 14 nucleotides agree with TRBD2. The trim removed 0 bases at V and 5 bases at J, leaving 5 bases unmatched. Germline V gene data show CDR1 as SEHNR and CDR2 as FQNEAQ (reference sequence). This CDR3 spans 17 amino acids. The CDR3: CASSLALGTSGSETQYF. The CDR3 nucleotides read TGTGCCAGCAGCTTAGCTCTCGGGACTAGCGGGAGTGAGACCCAGTACTTC.

The rearrangement joins TRBV5-6 to TRBJ2-2; TRBD2 matches at 11 bases. The CDR3 has 17 residues. V lost 0 bases to trimming and J lost 1 base; unmatched junction nucleotides: 2. Germline CDR1 and CDR2: SGHDT and YYEEEE. CDR3 nucleotides: TGTGCCAGCAGCTTGGATGGACTAGCGGGGAACACCGGGGAGCTGTTTTTT. It codes for CASSLDGLAGNTGELFF.

The chain carries TRBV20-1 and TRBJ1-6, with a weak D call TRBD1 (6 bases). V lost 3 bases and J lost 14, with 20 bases in between. Germline V lookup: CDR1 DFQATT, CDR2 SNEGSKA (reference sequence). The CDR3 runs to 14 residues. CDR3 loop: CSASVGGLPGSLHF. CDR3 coding DNA: TGCAGTGCTAGCGTCGGGGGGCTGCCTGGGTCCCTCCACTTT.

The sample holds a few counts of this clonotype. This rearrangement joins TRBV7-9 to TRBJ2-3; 13 nucleotides align to TRBD2. Per the germline V gene, CDR1 is SEHNR and CDR2 is FQNEAQ (reference sequence). With V trimmed by 5 bases and J by 4 bases, 6 bases remained unmatched. There are 16 residues in the CDR3. CDR3 sequence (DNA): TGTGCCAGCAGCCCGGGGACTAGCGGGAACTCAGATACGCAGTATTTT. Its protein product is CASSPGTSGNSDTQYF. Variable domain in full (rest from reference TRBV7-9 and TRBJ2-3): DTGVSQNPRHKITKRGQNVTFRCDPISEHNRLYWYRQTLGQGPEFLTYFQNEAQLEKSRLLSDRFSAERPKGSFSTLEIQRTEQGDSAMYLCASSPGTSGNSDTQYFGPGTRLTVL.

This clonotype has a handful of counts. The J gene is TRBJ1-2, the V gene TRBV27, with 7 bases aligning to TRBD1. Trimming cost V 6 bases and J 1 base; bases outside gene matches: 8. The CDR3 sequence is 15 residues long. Per germline, CDR1 MNHEY and CDR2 SMNVEV (reference sequence). The CDR3 region has the DNA TGTGCCAGCAGGCCACAGGGGCTACTTAACTATGGCTACACCTTC. Amino acids: CASRPQGLLNYGYTF.